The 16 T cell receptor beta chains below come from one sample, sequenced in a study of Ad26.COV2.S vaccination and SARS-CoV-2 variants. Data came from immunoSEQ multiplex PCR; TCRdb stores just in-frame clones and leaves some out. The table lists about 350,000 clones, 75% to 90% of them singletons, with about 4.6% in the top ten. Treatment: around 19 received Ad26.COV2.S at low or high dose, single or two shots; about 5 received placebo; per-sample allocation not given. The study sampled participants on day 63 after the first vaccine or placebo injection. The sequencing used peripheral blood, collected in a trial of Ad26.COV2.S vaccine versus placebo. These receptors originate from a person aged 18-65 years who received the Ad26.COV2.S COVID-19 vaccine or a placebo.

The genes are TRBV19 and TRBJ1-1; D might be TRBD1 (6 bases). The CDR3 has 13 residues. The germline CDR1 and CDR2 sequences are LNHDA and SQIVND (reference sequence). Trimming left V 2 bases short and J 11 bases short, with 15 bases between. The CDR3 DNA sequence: TGTGCCAGTAGTATACGACAGGCCGGAGGGGCTTTCTTT. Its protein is CASSIRQAGGAFF.

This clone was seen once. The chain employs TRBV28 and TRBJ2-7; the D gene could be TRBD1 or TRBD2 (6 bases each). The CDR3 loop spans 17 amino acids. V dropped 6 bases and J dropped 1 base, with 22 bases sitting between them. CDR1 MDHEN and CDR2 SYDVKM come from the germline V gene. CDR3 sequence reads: CASSELRGGGGSYEQYF. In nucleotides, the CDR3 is TGTGCCAGCAGCGAACTACGGGGTGGAGGGGGATCCTACGAGCAGTACTTC.

The CDR3, as DNA: TGTGCCAGCAGCTACCACGGGACAGCTAAAGAGACCCAGTACTTC. It is translated as CASSYHGTAKETQYF. The V gene is TRBV13, the J gene TRBJ2-5; 7 bases fit TRBD1. The length of the CDR3 is 15 residues. Unmatched junction bases numbered 8, after V lost 4 bases and J lost 3 bases. Germline V CDR1 and CDR2: PRHDT, FYEKMQ (reference sequence).

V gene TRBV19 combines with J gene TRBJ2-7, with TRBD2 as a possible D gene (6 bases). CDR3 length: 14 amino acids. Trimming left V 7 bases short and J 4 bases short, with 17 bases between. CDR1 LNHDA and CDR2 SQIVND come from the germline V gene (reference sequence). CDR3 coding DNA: TGTGCCAGTACCCCAACTGGGGGGAGGTACGAGCAGTACTTC. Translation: CASTPTGGRYEQYF.

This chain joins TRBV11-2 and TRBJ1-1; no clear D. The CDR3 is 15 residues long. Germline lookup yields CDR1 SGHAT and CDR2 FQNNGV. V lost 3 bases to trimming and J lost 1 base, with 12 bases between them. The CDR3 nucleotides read TGTGCCAGCAGCTTTGGTAGACGGGCGAACACTGAAGCTTTCTTT. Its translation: CASSFGRRANTEAFF.

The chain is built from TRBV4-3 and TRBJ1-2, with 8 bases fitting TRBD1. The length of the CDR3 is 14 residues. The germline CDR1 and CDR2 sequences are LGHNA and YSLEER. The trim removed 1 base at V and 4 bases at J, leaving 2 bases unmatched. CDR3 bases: TGCGCCAGCAGCCAAGCCGGACAGGGCTATGGCTACACCTTC. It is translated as CASSQAGQGYGYTF.

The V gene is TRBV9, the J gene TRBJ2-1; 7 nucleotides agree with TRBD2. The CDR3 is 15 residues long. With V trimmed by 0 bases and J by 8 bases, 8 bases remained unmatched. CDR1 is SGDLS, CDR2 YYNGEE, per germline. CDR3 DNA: TGTGCCAGCAGCGTAGGAAGCGGGACGGGGTATGAGCAGTTCTTC. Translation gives CASSVGSGTGYEQFF.

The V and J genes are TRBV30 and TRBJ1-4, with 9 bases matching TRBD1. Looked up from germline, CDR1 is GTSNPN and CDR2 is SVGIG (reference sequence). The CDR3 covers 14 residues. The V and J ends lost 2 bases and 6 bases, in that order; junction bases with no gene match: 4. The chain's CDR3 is CAWSPGQGYEKLFF. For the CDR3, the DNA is TGTGCCTGGAGTCCGGGACAGGGTTATGAAAAACTGTTTTTT.

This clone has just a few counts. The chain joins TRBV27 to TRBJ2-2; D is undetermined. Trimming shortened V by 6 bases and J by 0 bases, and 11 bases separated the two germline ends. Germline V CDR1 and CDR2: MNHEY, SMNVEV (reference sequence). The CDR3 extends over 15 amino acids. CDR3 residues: CASSLARSNTGELFF. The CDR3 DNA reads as TGTGCCAGCAGCTTGGCACGTTCGAACACCGGGGAGCTGTTTTTT.

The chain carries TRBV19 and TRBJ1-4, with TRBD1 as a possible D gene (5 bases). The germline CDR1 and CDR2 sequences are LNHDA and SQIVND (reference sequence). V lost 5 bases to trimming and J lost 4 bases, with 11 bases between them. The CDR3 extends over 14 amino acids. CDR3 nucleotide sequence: TGTGCCAGTAGTCTGACAGCCGATAATGAAAAACTGTTTTTT. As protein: CASSLTADNEKLFF.

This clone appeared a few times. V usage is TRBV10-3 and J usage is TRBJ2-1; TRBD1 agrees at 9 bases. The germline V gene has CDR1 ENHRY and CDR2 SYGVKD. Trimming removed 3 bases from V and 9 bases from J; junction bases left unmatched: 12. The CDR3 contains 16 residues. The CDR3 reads CAISDPGQGPSGEQFF. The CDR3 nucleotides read TGTGCCATCAGTGATCCGGGACAGGGACCCTCCGGTGAGCAGTTCTTC.

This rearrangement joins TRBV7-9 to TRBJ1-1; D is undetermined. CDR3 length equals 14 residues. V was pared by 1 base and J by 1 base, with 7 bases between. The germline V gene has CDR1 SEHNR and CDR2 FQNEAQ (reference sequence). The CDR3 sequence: CASSLVAGNTEAFF. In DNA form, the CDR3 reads TGTGCCAGCAGCTTAGTTGCGGGGAACACTGAAGCTTTCTTT.

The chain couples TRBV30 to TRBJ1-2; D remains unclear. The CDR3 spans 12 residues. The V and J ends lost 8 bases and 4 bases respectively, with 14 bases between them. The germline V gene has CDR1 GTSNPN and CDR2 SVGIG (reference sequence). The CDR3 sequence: CAGPGWGYGYTF. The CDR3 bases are TGTGCCGGGCCTGGCTGGGGCTATGGCTACACCTTC.

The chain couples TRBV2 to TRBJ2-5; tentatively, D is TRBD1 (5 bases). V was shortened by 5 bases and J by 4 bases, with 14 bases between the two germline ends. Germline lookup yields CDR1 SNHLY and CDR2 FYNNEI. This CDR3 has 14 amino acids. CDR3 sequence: CASSIRQTRETQYF. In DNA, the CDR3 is TGTGCCAGCAGTATAAGACAGACCCGAGAGACCCAGTACTTC.

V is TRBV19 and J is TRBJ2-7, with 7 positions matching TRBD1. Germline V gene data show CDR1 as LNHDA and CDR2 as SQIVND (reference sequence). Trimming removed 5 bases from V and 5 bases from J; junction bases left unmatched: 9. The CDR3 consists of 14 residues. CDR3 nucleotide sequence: TGTGCCAGTAGTGAACGACAGGGATCGGACGAGCAGTACTTC. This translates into CASSERQGSDEQYF. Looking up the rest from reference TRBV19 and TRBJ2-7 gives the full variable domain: DGGITQSPKYLFRKEGQNVTLSCEQNLNHDAMYWYRQDPGQGLRLIYYSQIVNDFQKGDIAEGYSVSREKKESFPLTVTSAQKNPTAFYLCASSERQGSDEQYFGPGTRLTVT.

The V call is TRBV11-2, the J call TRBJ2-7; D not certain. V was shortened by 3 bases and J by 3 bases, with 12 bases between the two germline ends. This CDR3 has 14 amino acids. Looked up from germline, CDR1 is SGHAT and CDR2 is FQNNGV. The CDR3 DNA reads TGTGCCAGCAGCTTTGAACCCTCAGGCTACGAGCAGTACTTC. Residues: CASSFEPSGYEQYF. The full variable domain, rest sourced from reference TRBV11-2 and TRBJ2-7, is EAGVAQSPRYKIIEKRQSVAFWCNPISGHATLYWYQQILGQGPKLLIQFQNNGVVDDSQLPKDRFSAERLKGVDSTLKIQPAKLEDSAVYLCASSFEPSGYEQYFGPGTRLTVT.